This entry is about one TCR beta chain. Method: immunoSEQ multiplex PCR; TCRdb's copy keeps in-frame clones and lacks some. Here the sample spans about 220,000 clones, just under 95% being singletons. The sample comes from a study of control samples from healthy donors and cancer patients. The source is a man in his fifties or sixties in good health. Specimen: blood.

Here the CDR3 reads CASSPQRTEAFF. The CDR3 DNA reads as TGTGCCAGCAGTCCTCAGAGGACTGAAGCTTTCTTT. The rearrangement uses TRBV28 and TRBJ1-1; D ambiguous. V was cut by 5 bases and J by 5 bases, with 9 bases left in between. Germline CDR1 is MDHEN and CDR2 is SYDVKM. This CDR3 is 12 amino acids long.